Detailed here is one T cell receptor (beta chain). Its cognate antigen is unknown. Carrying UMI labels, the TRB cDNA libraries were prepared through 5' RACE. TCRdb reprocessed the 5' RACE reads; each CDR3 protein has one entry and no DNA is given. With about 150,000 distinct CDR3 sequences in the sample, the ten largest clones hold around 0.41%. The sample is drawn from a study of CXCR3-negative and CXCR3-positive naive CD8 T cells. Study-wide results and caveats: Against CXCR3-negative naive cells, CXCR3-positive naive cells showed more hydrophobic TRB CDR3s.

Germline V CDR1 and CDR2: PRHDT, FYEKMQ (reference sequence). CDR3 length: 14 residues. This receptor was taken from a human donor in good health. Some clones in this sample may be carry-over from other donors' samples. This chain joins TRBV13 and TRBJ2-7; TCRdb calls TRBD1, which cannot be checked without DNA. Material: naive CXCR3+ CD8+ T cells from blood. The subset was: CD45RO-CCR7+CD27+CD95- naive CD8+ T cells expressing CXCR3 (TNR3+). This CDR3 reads CASSLGQGGSEQYF.